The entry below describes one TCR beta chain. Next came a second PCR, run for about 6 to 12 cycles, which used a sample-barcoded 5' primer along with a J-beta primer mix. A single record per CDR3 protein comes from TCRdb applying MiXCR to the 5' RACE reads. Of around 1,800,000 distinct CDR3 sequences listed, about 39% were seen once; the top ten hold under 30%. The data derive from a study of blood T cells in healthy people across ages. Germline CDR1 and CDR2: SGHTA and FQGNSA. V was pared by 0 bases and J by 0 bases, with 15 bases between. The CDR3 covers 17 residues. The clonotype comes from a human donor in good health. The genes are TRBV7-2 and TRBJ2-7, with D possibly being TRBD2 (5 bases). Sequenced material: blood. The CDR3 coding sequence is TGTGCCAGCAGCTTAGCGCCAGAGGACTTGAGCTCCTACGAGCAGTACTTC. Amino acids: CASSLAPEDLSSYEQYF.